The 5 T cell receptor beta chains given below trace back to one sample, sequenced in a study of control samples from healthy donors and cancer patients. TCRdb's copy holds only in-frame clones and misses some; the assay was immunoSEQ multiplex PCR. This sample has over 100,000 clones, with over 75% found just once. Sequencing used blood. The receptors stem from a human donor in good health. The donor label of this sample is uncertain.

The chain links TRBV6-2 or TRBV6-3 to TRBJ1-5; D not certain. CDR1 and CDR2 from the germline V gene are MNHEY and SVGEGT. CDR3 length: 14 amino acids. The V gene lost 0 bases and the J gene lost 6 bases, with 9 bases spanning the gap. The CDR3 protein is CASSYSPRSQPQHF. The CDR3, as DNA: TGTGCCAGCAGTTACTCGCCTCGGAGTCAGCCCCAGCATTTT.

The CDR3 DNA follows: TGTGCCAGCAGTAACGGACTATACAATGAGCAGTTCTTC. Its translation: CASSNGLYNEQFF. The V gene is TRBV6-5, the J gene TRBJ2-1; D might be TRBD2 (6 bases). V dropped 5 bases and J dropped 4 bases, with 9 bases sitting between them. Germline V CDR1 and CDR2: MNHEY, SVGAGI. This CDR3 contains 13 residues.

The chain uses TRBV5-1 and TRBJ1-1, with TRBD1 matching 9 bases. The CDR3 is made up of 15 amino acids. Germline V CDR1 and CDR2: SGHRS, YFSETQ. Trimming removed 4 bases from V and 7 bases from J; junction bases left unmatched: 11. The DNA for the CDR3 is TGCGCCAGCAGCCCTGGGGACAGGGATGGGAGTGAAGCTTTCTTT. Translation gives CASSPGDRDGSEAFF.

This sequence joins TRBV5-1 and TRBJ2-7, with 7 bases fitting TRBD1. Germline-derived CDR1 and CDR2 are SGHRS and YFSETQ. The CDR3 runs to 15 residues. The trim removed 4 bases at V and 2 bases at J, leaving 9 bases unmatched. The CDR3: CASSRTGRTPYEQYF. CDR3 nucleotide sequence: TGCGCCAGCAGCCGGACAGGACGCACCCCCTACGAGCAGTACTTC.

The chain uses TRBV5-4 and TRBJ2-1; TRBD2 aligns across 15 bases. Germline CDR1 is SGHNT and CDR2 is YYREEE (reference sequence). This CDR3 has 15 amino acids. V shed 10 bases, J shed 6 bases, and the junction held 8 bases outside the gene matches. The CDR3 protein is CAARWGLAGGNEQFF. CDR3 nucleotides: TGTGCCGCCCGCTGGGGACTAGCGGGGGGCAATGAGCAGTTCTTC.